This TCR beta chain was retrieved from a study of molecular identifiers for immune sequencing clone quantification. Study-level background: The replicate experiment used RNA from 20,000 or 100,000 naive CD8 cells. This RNA was split into five aliquots, and four of them were sequenced.

As CD8+CD4-CCR7+CD45RA+ cells, naive CD8 T cells were sorted. The V gene lost 4 bases and the J gene lost 1 base, with 13 bases spanning the gap. The CDR3 is made up of 15 amino acids. Germline-derived CDR1 and CDR2 are SEHNR and FQNEAQ (reference sequence). Study-wide results and caveats: Barcode collisions between identical TCR molecules could shrink estimates of highly expanded clone sizes.

From the PCR reads, TCRdb called clonotypes with MiXCR, one entry per CDR3 protein. The table has 300,000 to 400,000 distinct CDR3 sequences, 20% to 25% seen once. Concerning this clonotype itself: The antigen remains unidentified. This clone may be a read error of a much larger clone one base away.

The source material was naive CD8+ T cells from blood, with Jurkat cell RNA spiked in. Sample subset: FACS-sorted CD8+CD4-CCR7+CD45RA+ naive T cells. The genes are TRBV7-9 and TRBJ1-1; possible D gene TRBD1, 6 bases. This TCR came from a human donor in good health. Some libraries in this study had Jurkat cell RNA spiked in. DNA for the CDR3: TGTGCCAGCAGCTCAATACAGGGAAAGAACACTGAAGCTTTCTTT. It encodes CASSSIQGKNTEAFF.